These 11 T cell receptor beta chains originate from one sample sequenced in a study of cytomegalovirus exposure and HLA in healthy donors. PCR involved 60 Vbeta and 13 Jbeta primers. Libraries were prepared by immunoSEQ multiplex PCR; TCRdb keeps only in-frame clonotypes and omits some of them. Of 90,000 to 140,000 clones in the sample, 75% to 85% were seen once. The sequenced sample consisted of PBMCs. These receptors came from a man aged 25 to 40 in good health and CMV-seronegative.

The J gene is TRBJ2-2, the V gene TRBV7-9; TRBD1 aligns across 7 bases. This CDR3 is built from 15 residues. Germline-derived CDR1 and CDR2 are SEHNR and FQNEAQ (reference sequence). With 2 bases clipped from V and 4 bases from J, the junction kept 4 bases outside the gene matches. CDR3 loop: CASSLIGGSTGELFF. Here the CDR3 DNA reads TGTGCCAGCAGCTTAATAGGGGGCAGCACCGGGGAGCTGTTTTTT.

This chain joins TRBV9 and TRBJ1-3; D uncertain. V shed 1 base and J shed 2 bases, with 10 bases lying between them. The CDR3 is made up of 15 amino acids. From germline, CDR1 is SGDLS and CDR2 YYNGEE. CDR3 sequence reads: CASSVSAEPGNTIYF. The CDR3 region has the DNA TGTGCCAGCAGCGTAAGTGCCGAGCCTGGAAACACCATATATTTT.

The CDR3 protein is CASRLGKGEGKDSPLHF. The CDR3 region has the DNA TGTGCAAGTCGCTTAGGAAAAGGGGAGGGGAAAGATTCACCCCTCCACTTT. V gene TRBV12-2 combines with J gene TRBJ1-6. TRBV12-2 is a pseudogene locus. CDR3 length: 17 amino acids.

This clone was observed a handful of times. The rearrangement uses TRBV6-6 and TRBJ2-7, with a possible D match to TRBD1 (6 bases). This CDR3 has 11 amino acids. V was cut by 8 bases and J by 4 bases, with 9 bases left in between. CDR1 is MNHNY, CDR2 SVGAGI, per germline (reference sequence). The chain's CDR3 is CASGGGYEQYF. CDR3 DNA sequence: TGTGCCAGCGGGGGCGGGTACGAGCAGTACTTC.

This clone was seen only a few times. The CDR3: CASRADTSGANVLTF. In DNA, the CDR3 is TGTGCCAGCAGAGCTGACACCTCTGGGGCCAACGTCCTGACTTTC. The genes are TRBV6-1 and TRBJ2-6; D gene ambiguous. This CDR3 contains 15 residues. The germline V and J ends were trimmed by 6 bases and 0 bases, with 9 bases remaining between them. Germline V gene lookup returns CDR1 MNHNS and CDR2 SASEGT.

The chain combines TRBV19 with TRBJ1-2; the match to TRBD1 covers 7 bases. From germline, CDR1 is LNHDA and CDR2 SQIVND (reference sequence). J gave up 5 bases and V 3 bases, and 9 bases lay outside the gene matches. The CDR3 spans 15 residues. CDR3 nucleotide sequence: TGTGCCAGTAGTATGATGGACAGGATTTATTATGGCTACACCTTC. Protein sequence: CASSMMDRIYYGYTF. Full variable domain (missing parts from reference TRBV19 and TRBJ1-2): DGGITQSPKYLFRKEGQNVTLSCEQNLNHDAMYWYRQDPGQGLRLIYYSQIVNDFQKGDIAEGYSVSREKKESFPLTVTSAQKNPTAFYLCASSMMDRIYYGYTFGSGTRLTVV.

The chain is built from TRBV4-2 and TRBJ2-3; 11 nucleotides agree with TRBD2. Germline V gene sequence: CDR1 LGHNA, CDR2 YNFKEQ. The trim removed 1 base at V and 6 bases at J, leaving 6 bases unmatched. The CDR3 contains 16 residues. CDR3 in amino acids: CASSQGLAGRGDTQYF. The CDR3 nucleotides read TGTGCCAGCAGCCAAGGACTAGCGGGACGGGGGGATACGCAGTATTTT.

Comments on this clone: Other DNA sequences in the same sample also yield this CDR3. The V gene is TRBV28, the J gene TRBJ1-2; 7 bases are a match to TRBD1. This CDR3 has 12 amino acids. CDR1 MDHEN and CDR2 SYDVKM come from the germline V gene. V trimming: 5 bases; J trimming: 8 bases; junction bases outside the gene matches: 5. The CDR3 nucleotides are TGTGCCAGCAGTCTGGGACAGAGGGGCTACACCTTC. Translating gives CASSLGQRGYTF.

J is TRBJ1-5 and V is TRBV6-5; D gene unclear. Germline assignment: CDR1 MNHEY and CDR2 SVGAGI. This CDR3 spans 12 amino acids. V was clipped by 6 bases and J by 4 bases, with 7 bases between them. Written as DNA, the CDR3 is TGTGCCAGCAGAGGAGGGAATCAGCCCCAGCATTTT. Residues: CASRGGNQPQHF.

There are a few counts of this clone. V usage is TRBV19 and J usage is TRBJ1-5, with TRBD1 as a possible D gene (6 bases). V lost 6 bases, J lost 3 bases, and 15 bases lay in between. Germline CDR1 is LNHDA and CDR2 is SQIVND (reference sequence). CDR3 length: 15 amino acids. CDR3 DNA: TGTGCCAGTAGCCCCGGGACACTATACAATCAGCCCCAGCATTTT. It is translated as CASSPGTLYNQPQHF.

In this sample, this clone turned up once. The chain employs TRBV7-2 and TRBJ2-7; 7 nucleotides match TRBD2. CDR3 length: 17 residues. CDR1 and CDR2 from the germline V gene are SGHTA and FQGNSA. V lost 0 bases and J lost 0; bases outside the gene matches: 8. The CDR3: CASSLAGGRQTSYEQYF. CDR3 in DNA: TGTGCCAGCAGCTTAGCGGGAGGGCGGCAGACCTCCTACGAGCAGTACTTC.